This TCR beta chain was sequenced in a study of blood T cells in healthy people across ages. This clonotype was detected a few times. Donors each provided 7.5 to 10 milliliters of peripheral blood. Primed by a sample-barcoded 5' primer and a J-beta primer mix, a second PCR proceeded for about 6 to 12 cycles. TCRdb re-analysed the 5' RACE reads in MiXCR, keeping a single row per CDR3 protein. Altogether roughly 800,000 distinct CDR3 sequences are present, 58% being singletons, with the ten largest covering about 20%. The CDR3 runs to 12 residues. V lost 1 base and J 9 bases, leaving 8 bases between the germline ends. Germline-derived CDR1 and CDR2 are SGHRS and YFSETQ.

The sample comprised blood. The chain couples TRBV5-1 to TRBJ2-1; weak D call: TRBD2 (5 bases). The receptor was isolated from a young man in good health. The CDR3 sequence: CASSLWAGEQFF. The CDR3 DNA reads TGCGCCAGCAGCTTGTGGGCGGGTGAGCAGTTCTTC.